A selection of T cell receptor beta chains follows, all from one sample in a study of control samples from healthy donors and cancer patients. Profiled with immunoSEQ multiplex PCR; TCRdb holds only in-frame clones, not every one. Among around 140,000 clones listed, around 94% were seen once. The material sequenced was blood. These TCRs come from a man aged 40-55 years in good health. The CDR3 runs from the conserved cysteine through the conserved F or W. A D gene is named only where the DNA matches it firmly. Rows may omit the clone size; those that give it use once, few, many or a size class.

.,TRBV20-1,.,TRBJ2-7,11,TGCAGTTCGGGACTTAACGGCGAGCAGTACTTC,CSSGLNGEQYF
TRBD1,TRBV4-1,.,TRBJ1-1,15,TGCGCCAGCAGCACTACCGGGACAGGGGTAACTGAAGCTTTCTTT,CASSTTGTGVTEAFF
.,TRBV11-2,few,TRBJ2-1,15,TGTGCCAGCAGCTTAGAGGCTAGCTCCTACAATGAGCAGTTCTTC,CASSLEASSYNEQFF
TRBD1,TRBV5-1,.,TRBJ1-1,13,TGCGCCAGCAGCAGGGACAGGCCCGCTGAAGCTTTCTTT,CASSRDRPAEAFF
.,TRBV19,.,TRBJ1-2,13,TGTGCCAGTAGTATAGGAGACGTTGATGGCTACACCTTC,CASSIGDVDGYTF
.,TRBV29-1,once,TRBJ2-6,14,TGCAGCGTTATCGGGGCGCTTGGGGCCAACGTCCTGACTTTC,CSVIGALGANVLTF
TRBD2,TRBV6-2/TRBV6-3,.,TRBJ2-3,15,TGTGCCAGCAGTTACTCGACTAGCGGGGGAGATACGCAGTATTTT,CASSYSTSGGDTQYF
.,TRBV9,.,TRBJ1-5,14,TGTGCCAGCAGCGAAGGGGCTAGCAATCAGCCCCAGCATTTT,CASSEGASNQPQHF
.,TRBV9,.,TRBJ1-5,13,TGTGCCAGCAGCGTAGAAGAGGTTCAGCCCCAGCATTTT,CASSVEEVQPQHF
TRBD2,TRBV7-2,once,TRBJ2-5,16,TGTGCCAGCAGCCTGGGACTAGCGGGGGGGTACGAGACCCAGTACTTC,CASSLGLAGGYETQYF
.,TRBV2,.,TRBJ1-6,15,TGTGCCAGCAGACCTTACAGGGCTAGAGAATCACCCCTCCACTTT,CASRPYRARESPLHF
.,TRBV30,once,TRBJ1-5,13,TGTGCCTGGAGTACGACAGGAGGCGGGCCCCAGCATTTT,CAWSTTGGGPQHF
.,TRBV6-6,.,TRBJ2-3,14,TGTGCCAGCAGTCGGGACACCACCACAGATACGCAGTATTTT,CASSRDTTTDTQYF
.,TRBV5-8,.,TRBJ1-4,16,TGTGCCAGCAGCCCCGGAAAGGGGGGCTTGGATGAAAAACTGTTTTTT,CASSPGKGGLDEKLFF
.,TRBV12-3/TRBV12-4,.,TRBJ1-2,13,TGTGCCAGCAGGTCGGGGGGGTTATATGGCTACACCTTC,CASRSGGLYGYTF
TRBD1,TRBV28,.,TRBJ1-1,15,TGTGCCAGCACTCAATGGGGGACAGGGAACACTGAAGCTTTCTTT,CASTQWGTGNTEAFF
.,TRBV27,.,TRBJ2-1,13,TGTGCCAGCAGACCCGACAGCTACAATGAGCAGTTCTTC,CASRPDSYNEQFF
.,TRBV25-1,.,TRBJ1-6,14,TGTGCCAGCAGTGACTGGGGGGATAATTCACCCCTCCACTTT,CASSDWGDNSPLHF
TRBD1,TRBV7-3,.,TRBJ1-1,17,TGTGCCAGCAGCTTGCCCCGCAGGGGGCGATTGAACACTGAAGCTTTCTTT,CASSLPRRGRLNTEAFF
TRBD2,TRBV4-2,.,TRBJ2-3,16,TGTGCCAGCAGCCAAGGGCTAGCGGGATGGTCAGATACGCAGTATTTT,CASSQGLAGWSDTQYF